This T cell receptor (beta chain) was recovered during a study of PD-1 blockade in classical Hodgkin lymphoma. Indicated time point: cycle 4 day 1 (C4D1), after more than five weeks of nivolumab. Every one of the patients relapsed after autologous stem cell transplantation (brentuximab vedotin exposure was variable). CDR1 and CDR2 from the germline V gene are MNHNS and SASEGT. The CDR3 has 15 residues. Between the trimmed V and J ends, which lost 1 base and 0 bases, there was a span of 9 bases. Sequencing used immunoSEQ multiplex PCR; TCRdb keeps in-frame clones, though not all of them. The sample gives under 40,000 clones, roughly four fifths of which show up once; 17% is in the top ten.

The J gene is TRBJ1-1, the V gene TRBV6-1; unclear D gene. This receptor was taken from a human donor with classical Hodgkin lymphoma. The source was peripheral blood mononuclear cells (PBMCs), collected before the fourth cycle of nivolumab. CDR3 sequence: CASSEGPGVNTEAFF. The CDR3, as DNA: TGTGCCAGCAGTGAAGGGCCAGGAGTGAACACTGAAGCTTTCTTT.